This TCR beta chain was observed in a study of cytomegalovirus exposure and HLA in healthy donors. Study context: Most genotyped donors, approximately 77% of around 370, had Caucasian-associated genetic ancestry.

In germline, CDR1 is SEHNR, CDR2 FQNEAQ (reference sequence). Deletions cut 1 base from V and 6 bases from J, with 9 bases between. The CDR3 totals 14 residues. Comments on this clone: Its specificity is not known.

Study results and limitations: A later analysis by the authors found several of the most significant clusters apparently linked to common viral pathogens. In a later analysis, donors in an Asian-associated ancestry cluster reportedly had fewer N-insertions in productive TCRs than the cohort mean.

The PCR made use of 60 Vbeta and 13 Jbeta primers. The data were produced by immunoSEQ multiplex PCR, yet TCRdb's version contains in-frame clones alone and is incomplete. The data contain 150,000 to 200,000 clones, approximately 70% of them singletons. This receptor was identified in a man between 35 and 55 years old in good health and CMV-seropositive. This chain connects TRBV7-9 to TRBJ1-4, with a possible D match to TRBD1 (6 bases). The specimen sequenced was PBMCs. CDR3 loop: CASSLGAGDEKLFF. The CDR3, as DNA: TGTGCCAGCAGCTTAGGGGCAGGGGATGAAAAACTGTTTTTT.